One and the same sample provided the 31 T cell receptor beta chains below, sequenced in a study of T cells in Graves' hyperthyroidism and ophthalmopathy. Amplification yielded TCR beta CDR3 regions, with RNA transcripts as the source. The TCR CDR3 was amplified in a first-round RT-PCR using the HTBI primer set. TCRdb re-analysed the multiplex PCR reads in MiXCR, keeping a single row per CDR3 protein. The data show hundreds of thousands of distinct CDR3 sequences, around 38% seen once. The sequenced sample was blood. These receptors came from a man between 18 and 35 years old with Graves' hyperthyroidism.

This clonotype was seen a few times. This chain links TRBV7-9 with TRBJ1-1; a weak D match, TRBD1 (5 bases). Per the germline V gene, CDR1 is SEHNR and CDR2 is FQNEAQ (reference sequence). The CDR3 is 15 amino acids. V was shortened by 0 bases and J by 4 bases, with 12 bases between the two germline ends. CDR3 region: CASSLAEGGVTEAFF. CDR3 in DNA: TGTGCCAGCAGCTTAGCAGAGGGAGGGGTCACTGAAGCTTTCTTT.

V and J are TRBV7-2 and TRBJ2-7; TRBD2 matches at 8 bases. After removal of 6 bases from V and 6 bases from J, the junction contained 10 bases not matched to a gene. Germline V gene lookup returns CDR1 SGHTA and CDR2 FQGNSA. There are 14 residues in the CDR3. CDR3 sequence (DNA): TGTGCCAGCAGGTCGGGACTAGAGGAGGCCGAGCAGTACTTC. Protein product: CASRSGLEEAEQYF.

On this clonotype: Compared with germline, one end of the junction differs, possibly owing to a read error. The chain uses TRBV20-1 and TRBJ1-2; no clear D gene. The germline V gene has CDR1 DFQATT and CDR2 SNEGSKA (reference sequence). CDR3 length: 15 amino acids. CDR3 sequence reads: CSASFLPRFGYGHTF. The CDR3 nucleotides read TGCAGTGCTAGTTTCCTCCCAAGGTTCGGCTATGGCCACACCTTC.

This clonotype was detected ten times or more. The rearrangement links TRBV20-1 to TRBJ1-6; 9 bases are shared with TRBD1. This CDR3 contains 17 residues. Germline V CDR1 and CDR2: DFQATT, SNEGSKA (reference sequence). V lost 4 bases, J lost 7 bases, and 14 bases stayed unmatched. This CDR3 reads CSAISPDGTGMNSPLHF. The CDR3 DNA follows: TGCAGTGCTATCTCCCCCGACGGGACAGGGATGAATTCACCCCTCCACTTT.

This clonotype was detected many times. The V call is TRBV2, the J call TRBJ2-7; D is unresolved. The germline CDR1 and CDR2 sequences are SNHLY and FYNNEI. V was clipped by 6 bases and J by 4 bases, with 10 bases between them. This CDR3 is built from 12 residues. Written as DNA, the CDR3 is TGTGCCAGCAGAGATAGTGGGTACGAGCAGTACTTC. Its protein product is CASRDSGYEQYF. Complete variable domain (other parts from reference TRBV2 and TRBJ2-7): EPEVTQTPSHQVTQMGQEVILRCVPISNHLYFYWYRQILGQKVEFLVSFYNNEISEKSEIFDDQFSVERPDGSNFTLKIRSTKLEDSAMYFCASRDSGYEQYFGPGTRLTVT.

V is TRBV4-3 and J is TRBJ1-6; 8 bases fit TRBD1. CDR1 and CDR2 (germline): LGHNA, YSLEER. CDR3 size: 15 residues. With V trimmed by 1 base and J by 9 bases, 5 bases remained unmatched. The CDR3 DNA follows: TGCGCCAGCAGCCAAGTTGACAGGGGCGGTTCACCCCTCCACTTT. It translates to CASSQVDRGGSPLHF.

This clonotype appeared many times. The CDR3 spells CAISESTGGDTQYF. CDR3 DNA sequence: TGTGCCATCAGTGAGTCGACTGGGGGGGATACGCAGTATTTT. The chain uses TRBV10-3 and TRBJ2-3; perhaps TRBD2 as D (6 bases). V dropped 0 bases and J dropped 6 bases, with 10 bases sitting between them. Germline V lookup: CDR1 ENHRY, CDR2 SYGVKD. The CDR3 is 14 residues long.

This clonotype occurred once. This chain uses TRBV12-3 or TRBV12-4 with TRBJ2-7; 11 bases fit TRBD1. The CDR3 covers 14 residues. Trimming cost V 6 bases and J 5 bases; bases outside gene matches: 6. The CDR3 region has the DNA TGTGCCAGCAGACCTCGGACAGGGGGCAACGAGCAGTACTTC. It translates to CASRPRTGGNEQYF.

This clonotype was detected many times. This chain connects TRBV7-2 to TRBJ1-6, with no clear D. With 1 base removed from V and 6 bases from J, the gap between germline ends came to 10 bases. Germline V gene lookup returns CDR1 SGHTA and CDR2 FQGNSA. CDR3 length: 15 residues. The CDR3 here is CASSLETWTNSPLHF. In DNA form, the CDR3 reads TGTGCCAGCAGCTTAGAGACTTGGACTAATTCACCCCTCCACTTT.

Remarks on this clonotype: A clone one base away is much larger, so this may be a read error. V gene TRBV2 combines with J gene TRBJ1-3, with D possibly TRBD1 on 5 matching bases. Germline V gene sequence: CDR1 SNHLY, CDR2 FYNNEI. Trimming removed 10 bases at V and 0 bases at J, with 16 bases between. The CDR3 spans 15 residues. The CDR3 DNA follows: TGTGCCACCAGGGCCCGGGGCGGCTCTGGAAACACCATATATTTT. Protein sequence: CATRARGGSGNTIYF. Full variable domain (remainder filled in from reference TRBV2 and TRBJ1-3): EPEVTQTPSHQVTQMGQEVILRCVPISNHLYFYWYRQILGQKVEFLVSFYNNEISEKSEIFDDQFSVERPDGSNFTLKIRSTKLEDSAMYFCATRARGGSGNTIYFGEGSWLTVV.

The chain joins TRBV5-4 to TRBJ2-5, with D possibly matching TRBD2 (5 bases). Between the trimmed V and J ends, which lost 6 bases and 6 bases, there was a span of 15 bases. The CDR3 covers 13 residues. CDR1 SGHNT and CDR2 YYREEE come from the germline V gene (reference sequence). Here the CDR3 DNA reads TGTGCCAGCACTTACGTCGGGGAACAGACCCAGTACTTC. This translates into CASTYVGEQTQYF.

The rearrangement uses TRBV6-5 and TRBJ2-7; 7 nucleotides agree with TRBD1. The V gene's germline CDR1 is MNHEY and CDR2 SVGAGI. The trim removed 2 bases at V and 4 bases at J, leaving 5 bases unmatched. The CDR3 totals 14 residues. This CDR3 reads CASSYRGLVYEQYF. DNA of the CDR3: TGTGCCAGCAGTTACAGGGGGCTCGTATACGAGCAGTACTTC.

This clonotype was seen at least ten times. V gene TRBV29-1 combines with J gene TRBJ1-3; 7 nucleotides match TRBD1. Germline assignment: CDR1 SQVTM and CDR2 ANQGSEA. The V and J ends lost 5 bases and 7 bases, in that order; junction bases with no gene match: 8. The CDR3 is 13 amino acids. CDR3 residues: CSVKRQGANTIYF. Written as DNA, the CDR3 is TGCAGCGTTAAAAGACAGGGAGCGAACACCATATATTTT.

This clonotype has only one observation. The junction departs from the called germline gene at one end, perhaps through a read error. The chain links TRBV7-8 to TRBJ2-7, with TRBD2 matching over 12 bases. The germline V gene has CDR1 SGHVS and CDR2 FQNEAQ. The CDR3 consists of 16 residues. The CDR3, as DNA: TGCGCCAGCAGCTTGCTAGCGGGAGGGCCCTCCGACGAGCAGTACTTC. Translating gives CASSLLAGGPSDEQYF.

This clonotype showed up just once. The rearrangement uses TRBV7-2 and TRBJ2-5; D not resolved. The germline CDR1 and CDR2 sequences are SGHTA and FQGNSA. This CDR3 contains 15 residues. Trimming took 5 bases from V and 2 from J, leaving 15 bases between them. CDR3 residues: CASSQERRPQETQYF. As DNA, the CDR3 is TGTGCCAGCAGCCAAGAACGGCGCCCGCAAGAGACCCAGTACTTC.

The J gene is TRBJ1-1, the V gene TRBV5-1; D is undetermined. The germline V gene has CDR1 SGHRS and CDR2 YFSETQ. The germline V and J ends were trimmed by 4 bases and 3 bases, with 10 bases remaining between them. The CDR3 spans 13 residues. The CDR3 loop is CASSPPADTEAFF. CDR3 DNA: TGCGCCAGCAGCCCGCCCGCAGACACTGAAGCTTTCTTT.

This clonotype was recorded a few times. The genes are TRBV5-1 and TRBJ2-7; TRBD1 agrees at 9 bases. From germline, CDR1 is SGHRS and CDR2 YFSETQ. The CDR3 consists of 15 residues. The ends lost 5 bases at V and 3 bases at J; junction bases unmatched: 9. As DNA, the CDR3 is TGCGCCAGCAGTCCGAATGGACAGGGGCTCTACGAGCAGTACTTC. This encodes CASSPNGQGLYEQYF. The variable domain in full, with the rest retrieved from reference TRBV5-1 and TRBJ2-7, is KAGVTQTPRYLIKTRGQQVTLSCSPISGHRSVSWYQQTPGQGLQFLFEYFSETQRNKGNFPGRFSGRQFSNSRSEMNVSTLELGDSALYLCASSPNGQGLYEQYFGPGTRLTVT.

V gene TRBV25-1 combines with J gene TRBJ2-7; TRBD2 matches 7 bases. Germline CDR1 and CDR2: MGHDK and SYGVNS. The CDR3 consists of 16 residues. Trimming cost V 5 bases and J 4 bases; bases outside gene matches: 14. In DNA form, the CDR3 reads TGTGCCAGCAGTCCCCCCGGGAATAGCGGGCTTTACGAGCAGTACTTC. Translating it yields CASSPPGNSGLYEQYF.

This clonotype has just a few counts. This chain connects TRBV12-3 or TRBV12-4 to TRBJ2-7; either TRBD1 or TRBD2 may supply D (5 bases each). This CDR3 has 12 residues. The V end was cut by 5 bases, the J end by 3 bases, with 8 bases between. For the CDR3, the DNA is TGTGCCAGCAGTCGGGGCTACTACGAGCAGTACTTC. Protein: CASSRGYYEQYF.

The chain links TRBV15 to TRBJ1-2, with D maybe TRBD1 (5 bases). The CDR3 spans 17 residues. The V end was cut by 7 bases, the J end by 1 base, with 22 bases between. Germline loops: CDR1 LNHNV, CDR2 YYDKDF (reference sequence). The CDR3 loop reads CATISESGGVDNYGYTF. For the CDR3, the DNA is TGTGCCACCATCAGTGAGTCCGGAGGGGTAGATAACTATGGCTACACCTTC.

J is TRBJ2-7 and V is TRBV20-1; D uncertain. The assigned J gene may be wrong: the sequence end matches TRBJ2-1 better. Germline V CDR1 and CDR2: DFQATT, SNEGSKA (reference sequence). This CDR3 contains 12 residues. The CDR3 region has the DNA TGCAGTGTAACGACCTCCTACAATGAGCAGTTCTTC. It translates to CSVTTSYNEQFF.

V gene TRBV7-9 combines with J gene TRBJ1-3, with D tentatively TRBD1 (5 bases). Per the germline V gene, CDR1 is SEHNR and CDR2 is FQNEAQ (reference sequence). This CDR3 has 16 residues. The V end lost 4 bases, the J end lost 0 bases, and 13 bases lay between the germline ends. The CDR3 reads CASSYVLTASGNTIYF. The CDR3 bases are TGTGCCAGCAGCTATGTCTTGACAGCCTCTGGAAACACCATATATTTT.

This clonotype has a count of ten or more. This chain uses TRBV7-6 with TRBJ1-2; 8 nucleotides line up with TRBD1. After removal of 3 bases from V and 10 bases from J, the junction contained 7 bases not matched to a gene. Germline V gene lookup returns CDR1 SGHVS and CDR2 FNYEAQ. This CDR3 comprises 13 residues. The CDR3: CASSLGGQEVYTF. Here the CDR3 DNA reads TGTGCCAGCAGCTTGGGGGGACAGGAAGTCTACACCTTC.

This clonotype has a single count. The CDR3, as DNA: TGTGCCAGCAGCCCGCTTACGGGCGTCCAGCCCTACGAGCATTTT. Protein product: CASSPLTGVQPYEHF. The rearrangement uses TRBV7-4 and TRBJ1-5; D gene unclear. The CDR3 consists of 15 residues. V was cut by 5 bases and J by 14 bases, with 25 bases left in between. From germline, CDR1 is SGHVT and CDR2 SQSDAQ.

This chain uses TRBV20-1 with TRBJ2-7; TRBD2 matches 11 bases. After removal of 5 bases from V and 5 bases from J, the junction contained 5 bases not matched to a gene. CDR3 length: 13 amino acids. Germline lookup yields CDR1 DFQATT and CDR2 SNEGSKA (reference sequence). The CDR3 protein is CSADSGGADEQYF. The CDR3 bases are TGCAGTGCTGATAGCGGGGGGGCCGACGAGCAGTACTTC.

This clonotype was counted many times. This chain joins TRBV5-1 and TRBJ1-6, with D possibly being TRBD1 (5 bases). The germline V and J ends were trimmed by 0 bases and 6 bases, with 10 bases remaining between them. CDR3 length equals 15 residues. The germline CDR1 and CDR2 sequences are SGHRS and YFSETQ. CDR3 sequence reads: CASSLDWGINSPLHF. As DNA, the CDR3 is TGCGCCAGCAGCTTGGACTGGGGGATTAATTCACCCCTCCACTTT.

In regard to this clonotype: This may be a read error, as it is one base from a much larger clone. The chain joins TRBV19 to TRBJ1-5; D gene uncertain. Germline V gene data show CDR1 as LNHDA and CDR2 as SQIVND (reference sequence). This CDR3 has 12 residues. Here the CDR3 reads CASSVAGQPHHF. CDR3 DNA: TGTGCCAGTAGTGTTGCTGGTCAGCCCCATCATTTT.

Many counts were recorded for this clonotype. The chain uses TRBV24-1 and TRBJ2-7; 8 positions match TRBD2. The CDR3 loop spans 12 amino acids. Germline V gives CDR1 KGHDR, CDR2 SFDVKD. Trimming at V came to 11 bases and at J to 5 bases, leaving 7 bases not matched to a gene. CDR3 nucleotides: TGTGCCATCTCCACGGGAGGGAACGAGCAGTACTTC. This gives the protein CAISTGGNEQYF.

This chain uses TRBV14 with TRBJ2-7; D gene uncertain. This CDR3 region has 15 residues. Germline assignment: CDR1 SGHDN and CDR2 FVKESK. V was cut by 3 bases and J by 3 bases, with 15 bases left in between. The CDR3 protein is CASSHGRDSIYEQYF. The DNA for the CDR3 is TGTGCCAGCAGCCACGGGCGCGACTCGATCTACGAGCAGTACTTC.

This clonotype showed up just a few times. J is TRBJ1-2 and V is TRBV7-3, with D possibly matching TRBD1 (5 bases). The germline V gene has CDR1 SGHTA and CDR2 FQGTGA. Trimming left V 2 bases short and J 8 bases short, with 18 bases between. The CDR3 spans 15 residues. The CDR3 loop is CASSLARGGVYGYTF. Here the CDR3 DNA reads TGTGCCAGCAGCTTAGCCCGGGGGGGGGTCTACGGCTACACCTTC.

This clonotype was counted many times. This rearrangement joins TRBV7-9 to TRBJ2-7, with 11 bases fitting TRBD1. The germline CDR1 and CDR2 sequences are SEHNR and FQNEAQ (reference sequence). The CDR3 totals 14 residues. After removal of 5 bases from V and 3 bases from J, the junction contained 3 bases not matched to a gene. The CDR3 sequence is CASSIGTGGYEQYF. The DNA for the CDR3 is TGTGCCAGCAGCATCGGGACAGGGGGCTACGAGCAGTACTTC.